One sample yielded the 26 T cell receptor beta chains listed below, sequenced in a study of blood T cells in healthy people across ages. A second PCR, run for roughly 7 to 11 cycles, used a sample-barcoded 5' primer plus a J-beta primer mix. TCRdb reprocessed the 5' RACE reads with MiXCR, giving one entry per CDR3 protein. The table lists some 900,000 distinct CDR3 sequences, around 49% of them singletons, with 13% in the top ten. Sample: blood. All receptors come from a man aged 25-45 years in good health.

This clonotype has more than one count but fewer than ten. The CDR3 coding sequence is TGTGCCAGCAGCTTGGTATTGCGAGGCAGGGGTGATGGCTACACCTTC. Translation gives CASSLVLRGRGDGYTF. The rearrangement uses TRBV5-6 and TRBJ1-2; tentatively, D is TRBD1 (6 bases). Germline V gives CDR1 SGHDT, CDR2 YYEEEE. Trimming cost V 0 bases and J 6 bases, with 18 bases left between them. The CDR3 consists of 16 residues.

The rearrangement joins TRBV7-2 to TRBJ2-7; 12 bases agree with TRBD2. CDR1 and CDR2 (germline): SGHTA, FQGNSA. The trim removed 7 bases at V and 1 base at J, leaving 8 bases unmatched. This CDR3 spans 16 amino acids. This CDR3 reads CASTKTSGGLSYEQYF. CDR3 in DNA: TGTGCCAGCACCAAGACTAGCGGGGGCTTGTCCTACGAGCAGTACTTC. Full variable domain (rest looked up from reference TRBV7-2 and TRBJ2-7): GAGVSQSPSNKVTEKGKDVELRCDPISGHTALYWYRQSLGQGLEFLIYFQGNSAPDKSGLPSDRFSAERTGGSVSTLTIQRTQQEDSAVYLCASTKTSGGLSYEQYFGPGTRLTVT.

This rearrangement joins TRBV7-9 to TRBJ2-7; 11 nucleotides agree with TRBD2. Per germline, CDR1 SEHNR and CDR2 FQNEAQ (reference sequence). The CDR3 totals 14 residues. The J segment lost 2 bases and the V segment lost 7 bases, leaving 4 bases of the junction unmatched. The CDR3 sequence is CASTLLAGAYEQYF. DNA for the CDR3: TGTGCCAGCACGTTACTAGCGGGGGCCTACGAGCAGTACTTC.

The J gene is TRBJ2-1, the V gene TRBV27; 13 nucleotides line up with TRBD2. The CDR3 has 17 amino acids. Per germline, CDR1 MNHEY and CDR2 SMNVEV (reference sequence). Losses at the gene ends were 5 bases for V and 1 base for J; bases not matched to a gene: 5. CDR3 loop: CASSLGTSGDSYNEQFF. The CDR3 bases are TGTGCCAGCAGTCTCGGGACTAGCGGGGATTCCTACAATGAGCAGTTCTTC.

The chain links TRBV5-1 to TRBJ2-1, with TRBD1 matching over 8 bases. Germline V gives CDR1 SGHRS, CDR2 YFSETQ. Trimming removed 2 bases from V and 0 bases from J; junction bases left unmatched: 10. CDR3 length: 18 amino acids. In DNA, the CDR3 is TGCGCCAGCAGCTTCGCTTATCAGGGGGCCAGCTCCTACAATGAGCAGTTCTTC. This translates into CASSFAYQGASSYNEQFF. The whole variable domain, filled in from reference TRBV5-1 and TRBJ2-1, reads KAGVTQTPRYLIKTRGQQVTLSCSPISGHRSVSWYQQTPGQGLQFLFEYFSETQRNKGNFPGRFSGRQFSNSRSEMNVSTLELGDSALYLCASSFAYQGASSYNEQFFGPGTRLTVL.

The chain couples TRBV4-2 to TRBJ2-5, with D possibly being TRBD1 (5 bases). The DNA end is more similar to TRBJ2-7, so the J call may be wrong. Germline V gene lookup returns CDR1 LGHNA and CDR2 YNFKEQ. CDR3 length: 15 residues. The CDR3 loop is CASSQAVTDSYEQYF. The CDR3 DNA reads TGTGCCAGCAGCCAAGCCGTGACAGACTCCTACGAGCAGTACTTC.

Written as DNA, the CDR3 is TGTGCCAGCAGTTACTCTGGGGCAGGGGGCACAGATACGCAGTATTTT. It encodes CASSYSGAGGTDTQYF. The V call is TRBV6-6, the J call TRBJ2-3; D perhaps matches TRBD1 (6 bases). CDR3 size: 16 residues. Germline CDR1 MNHNY, CDR2 SVGAGI (reference sequence). Trimming left V 0 bases short and J 1 base short, with 11 bases between.

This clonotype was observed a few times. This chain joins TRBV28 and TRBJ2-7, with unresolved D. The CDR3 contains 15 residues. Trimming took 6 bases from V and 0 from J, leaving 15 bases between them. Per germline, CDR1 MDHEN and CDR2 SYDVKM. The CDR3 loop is CASRSPATSSYEQYF. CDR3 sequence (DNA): TGTGCCAGCAGATCCCCGGCGACCAGCTCCTACGAGCAGTACTTC.

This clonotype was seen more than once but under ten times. CDR3 coding DNA: TGTGCCAGCAGTTTCTATCAGGGGCCAGCCAAAAACATTCAGTACTTC. Translation: CASSFYQGPAKNIQYF. The rearrangement links TRBV28 to TRBJ2-4; D possibly corresponds to TRBD1 (6 bases). Between the trimmed V and J ends, which lost 3 bases and 0 bases, there was a span of 12 bases. The CDR3 is 16 residues long. Germline V gives CDR1 MDHEN, CDR2 SYDVKM.

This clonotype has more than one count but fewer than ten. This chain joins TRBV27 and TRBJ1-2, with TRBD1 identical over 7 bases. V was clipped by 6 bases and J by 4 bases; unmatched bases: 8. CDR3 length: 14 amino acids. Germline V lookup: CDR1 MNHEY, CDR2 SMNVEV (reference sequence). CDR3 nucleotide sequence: TGTGCCAGCAGCGCGAAGGACAGGTCCTATGGCTACACCTTC. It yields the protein CASSAKDRSYGYTF.

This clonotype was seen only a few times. CDR3 residues: CASSMAREQYF. The CDR3 DNA is TGTGCCAGCAGCATGGCCCGCGAGCAGTACTTC. V gene TRBV2 combines with J gene TRBJ2-7, with unresolved D. CDR3 size: 11 residues. The germline gives CDR1 SNHLY, CDR2 FYNNEI. The V end was cut by 6 bases, the J end by 6 bases, with 9 bases between. Complete variable domain (other parts from reference TRBV2 and TRBJ2-7): EPEVTQTPSHQVTQMGQEVILRCVPISNHLYFYWYRQILGQKVEFLVSFYNNEISEKSEIFDDQFSVERPDGSNFTLKIRSTKLEDSAMYFCASSMAREQYFGPGTRLTVT.

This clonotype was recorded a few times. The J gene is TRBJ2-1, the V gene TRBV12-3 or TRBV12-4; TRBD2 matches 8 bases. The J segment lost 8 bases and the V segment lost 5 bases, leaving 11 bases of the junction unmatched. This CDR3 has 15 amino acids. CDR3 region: CASSPPSGGSHEQFF. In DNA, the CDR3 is TGTGCCAGCAGTCCCCCCAGCGGGGGAAGTCATGAGCAGTTCTTC.

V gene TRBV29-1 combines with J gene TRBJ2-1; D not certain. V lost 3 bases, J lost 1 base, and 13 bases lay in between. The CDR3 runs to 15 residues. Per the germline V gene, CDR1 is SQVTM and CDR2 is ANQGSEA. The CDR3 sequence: CSVEAAAGSYNEQFF. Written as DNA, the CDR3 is TGCAGCGTTGAGGCCGCGGCCGGATCCTACAATGAGCAGTTCTTC.

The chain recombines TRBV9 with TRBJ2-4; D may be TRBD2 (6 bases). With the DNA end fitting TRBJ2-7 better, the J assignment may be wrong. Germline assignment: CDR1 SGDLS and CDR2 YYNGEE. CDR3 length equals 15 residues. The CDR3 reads CASSVAGESPYEQYF. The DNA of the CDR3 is TGTGCCAGCAGCGTAGCGGGGGAAAGTCCCTACGAGCAGTACTTC.

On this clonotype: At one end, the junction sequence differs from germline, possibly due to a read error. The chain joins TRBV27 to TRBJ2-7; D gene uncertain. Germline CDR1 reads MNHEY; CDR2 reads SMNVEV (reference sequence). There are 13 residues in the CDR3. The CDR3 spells CASSFTGPYERYF. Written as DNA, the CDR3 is TGTGCCAGCAGTTTTACGGGTCCCTACGAGCGGTACTTC.

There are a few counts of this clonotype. The CDR3 DNA reads as TGTGCCACCAGTGAAAATGGCAGGAACACTGAAGCTTTCTTT. This gives the protein CATSENGRNTEAFF. The genes are TRBV24-1 and TRBJ1-1, with D unresolved. V was shortened by 4 bases and J by 1 base, with 9 bases between the two germline ends. This CDR3 comprises 14 residues. Germline-derived CDR1 and CDR2 are KGHDR and SFDVKD.

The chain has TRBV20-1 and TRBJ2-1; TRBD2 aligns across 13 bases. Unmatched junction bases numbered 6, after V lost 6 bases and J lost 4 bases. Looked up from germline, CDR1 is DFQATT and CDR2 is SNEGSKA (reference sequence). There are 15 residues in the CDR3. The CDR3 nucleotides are TGCAGTGCACAGACTAGCGGGGGGCCGTACAATGAGCAGTTCTTC. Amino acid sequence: CSAQTSGGPYNEQFF.

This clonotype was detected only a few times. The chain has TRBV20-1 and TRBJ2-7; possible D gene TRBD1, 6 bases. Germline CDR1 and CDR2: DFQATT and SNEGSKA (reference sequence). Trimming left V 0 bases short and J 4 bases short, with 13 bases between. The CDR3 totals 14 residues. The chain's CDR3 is CSARDRQGIYEQYF. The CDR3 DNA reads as TGCAGTGCTAGAGATCGCCAGGGGATTTACGAGCAGTACTTC.

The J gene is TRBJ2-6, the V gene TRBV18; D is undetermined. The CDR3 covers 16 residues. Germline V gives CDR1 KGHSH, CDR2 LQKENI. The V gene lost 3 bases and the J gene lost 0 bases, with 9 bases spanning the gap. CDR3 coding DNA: TGTGCCAGCTCACCGGTCGATATCTCTGGGGCCAACGTCCTGACTTTC. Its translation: CASSPVDISGANVLTF. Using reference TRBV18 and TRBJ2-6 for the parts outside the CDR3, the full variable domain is NAGVMQNPRHLVRRRGQEARLRCSPMKGHSHVYWYRQLPEEGLKFMVYLQKENIIDESGMPKERFSAEFPKEGPSILRIQQVVRGDSAAYFCASSPVDISGANVLTFGAGSRLTVL.

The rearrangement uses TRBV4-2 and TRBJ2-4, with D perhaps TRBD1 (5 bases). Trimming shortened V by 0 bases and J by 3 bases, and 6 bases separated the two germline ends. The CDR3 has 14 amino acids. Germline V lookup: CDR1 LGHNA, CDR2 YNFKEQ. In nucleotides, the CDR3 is TGTGCCAGCAGCCAAGATAGGGGCAAAAACATTCAGTACTTC. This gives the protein CASSQDRGKNIQYF.

The CDR3: CASSEFGHGNQPQHF. DNA for the CDR3: TGTGCCAGCAGTGAATTTGGGCATGGCAATCAGCCCCAGCATTTT. This chain links TRBV25-1 with TRBJ1-5; no firm D call. CDR3 size: 15 residues. The ends were cut back, 1 base at V and 2 bases at J, with 9 bases in the middle. The germline V gene has CDR1 MGHDK and CDR2 SYGVNS.

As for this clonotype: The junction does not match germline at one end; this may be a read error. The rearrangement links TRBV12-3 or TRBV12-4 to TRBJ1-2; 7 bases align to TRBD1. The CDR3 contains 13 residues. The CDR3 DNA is TGTGCCAGCACCTCGGACAGGCCCTATGGTTACACCTTC. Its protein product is CASTSDRPYGYTF.

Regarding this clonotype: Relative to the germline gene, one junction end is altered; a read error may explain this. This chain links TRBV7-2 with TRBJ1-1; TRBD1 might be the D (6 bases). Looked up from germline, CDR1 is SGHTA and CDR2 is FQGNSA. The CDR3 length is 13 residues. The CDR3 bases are TGTGCCAGCGGCTTACTAGGGGGGGCTGAAGCTTTCTTT. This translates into CASGLLGGAEAFF. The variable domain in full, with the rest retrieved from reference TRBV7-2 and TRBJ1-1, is GAGVSQSPSNKVTEKGKDVELRCDPISGHTALYWYRQSLGQGLEFLIYFQGNSAPDKSGLPSDRFSAERTGGSVSTLTIQRTQQEDSAVYLCASGLLGGAEAFFGQGTRLTVV.

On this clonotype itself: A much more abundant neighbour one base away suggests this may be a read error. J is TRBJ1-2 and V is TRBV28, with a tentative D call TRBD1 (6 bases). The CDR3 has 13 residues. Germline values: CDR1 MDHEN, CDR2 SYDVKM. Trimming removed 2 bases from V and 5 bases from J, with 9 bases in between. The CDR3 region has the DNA TGTGCCAGCAGTTTACAGGGGTGGTATGGCTACACCTTC. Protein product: CASSLQGWYGYTF.

The CDR3 coding sequence is TGTGCCAGCTTAGGTTCGGTCAGGGGATTCTATGGCTACACCTTC. This sequence encodes CASLGSVRGFYGYTF. V usage is TRBV18 and J usage is TRBJ1-2; tentative D call: TRBD1 (6 bases). Germline V gene data show CDR1 as KGHSH and CDR2 as LQKENI. With 7 bases removed from V and 4 bases from J, the gap between germline ends came to 19 bases. The CDR3 has 15 amino acids.

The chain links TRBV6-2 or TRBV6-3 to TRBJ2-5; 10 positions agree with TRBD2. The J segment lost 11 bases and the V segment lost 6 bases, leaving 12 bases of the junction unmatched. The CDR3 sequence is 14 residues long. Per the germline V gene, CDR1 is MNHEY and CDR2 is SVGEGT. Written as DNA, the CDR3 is TGTGCCAGCAGCCTACTAGCGGGGTTCGGTGAGCAGTACTTC. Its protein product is CASSLLAGFGEQYF.